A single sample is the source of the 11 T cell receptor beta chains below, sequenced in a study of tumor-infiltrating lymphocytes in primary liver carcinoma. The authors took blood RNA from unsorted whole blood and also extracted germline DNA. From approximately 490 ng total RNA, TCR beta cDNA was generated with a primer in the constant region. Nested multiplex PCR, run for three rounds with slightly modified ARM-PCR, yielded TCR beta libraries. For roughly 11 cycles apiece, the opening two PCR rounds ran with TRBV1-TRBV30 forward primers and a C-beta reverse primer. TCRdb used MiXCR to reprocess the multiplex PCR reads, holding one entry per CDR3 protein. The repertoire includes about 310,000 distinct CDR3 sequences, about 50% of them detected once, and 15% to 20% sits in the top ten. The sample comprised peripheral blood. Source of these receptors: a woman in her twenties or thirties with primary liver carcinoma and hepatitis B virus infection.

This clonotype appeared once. This chain's CDR3 is CACAMTSEAFF. The CDR3 DNA reads TGTGCCTGCGCCATGACATCAGAAGCTTTCTTT. The chain combines TRBV11-3 with TRBJ1-1; D is unresolved. V lost 11 bases to trimming and J lost 8 bases, with 15 bases between them. The CDR3 sequence is 11 residues long. The germline gives CDR1 SGHNT, CDR2 YENEEA.

Here the CDR3 reads CASSLVWAGGNEQFF. The CDR3 coding sequence is TGTGCCAGCAGCTTAGTTTGGGCAGGGGGCAATGAGCAGTTCTTC. The chain employs TRBV11-2 and TRBJ2-1, with 7 bases aligning to TRBD1. CDR1 is SGHAT, CDR2 FQNNGV, per germline. The CDR3 is 15 residues long. J lost 6 bases, V lost 1 base, and 6 bases had no gene match. The complete variable domain, with remaining parts taken from reference TRBV11-2 and TRBJ2-1, reads EAGVAQSPRYKIIEKRQSVAFWCNPISGHATLYWYQQILGQGPKLLIQFQNNGVVDDSQLPKDRFSAERLKGVDSTLKIQPAKLEDSAVYLCASSLVWAGGNEQFFGPGTRLTVL.

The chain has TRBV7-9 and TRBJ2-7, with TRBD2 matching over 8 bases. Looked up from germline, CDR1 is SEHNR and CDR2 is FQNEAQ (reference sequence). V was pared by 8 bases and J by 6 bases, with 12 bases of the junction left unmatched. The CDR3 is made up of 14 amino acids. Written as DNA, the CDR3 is TGTGCCAGCCAAGAGTTTGGGCGGGAGGCCGAGCAGTACTTC. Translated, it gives CASQEFGREAEQYF. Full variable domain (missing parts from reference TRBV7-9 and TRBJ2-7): DTGVSQNPRHKITKRGQNVTFRCDPISEHNRLYWYRQTLGQGPEFLTYFQNEAQLEKSRLLSDRFSAERPKGSFSTLEIQRTEQGDSAMYLCASQEFGREAEQYFGPGTRLTVT.

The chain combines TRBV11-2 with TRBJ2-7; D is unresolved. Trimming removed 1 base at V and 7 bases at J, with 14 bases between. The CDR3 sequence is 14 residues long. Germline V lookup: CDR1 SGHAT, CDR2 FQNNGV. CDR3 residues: CASSLAFLRYEQYF. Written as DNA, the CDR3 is TGTGCCAGCAGCTTAGCTTTTTTGCGGTATGAGCAGTACTTC. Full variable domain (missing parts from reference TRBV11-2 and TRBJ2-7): EAGVAQSPRYKIIEKRQSVAFWCNPISGHATLYWYQQILGQGPKLLIQFQNNGVVDDSQLPKDRFSAERLKGVDSTLKIQPAKLEDSAVYLCASSLAFLRYEQYFGPGTRLTVT.

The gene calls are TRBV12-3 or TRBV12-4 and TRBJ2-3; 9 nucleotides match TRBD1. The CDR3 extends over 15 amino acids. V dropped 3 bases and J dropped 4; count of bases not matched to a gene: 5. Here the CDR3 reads CASSLGQGFADTQYF. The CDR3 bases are TGTGCCAGCAGTTTGGGACAGGGATTTGCAGATACGCAGTATTTT.

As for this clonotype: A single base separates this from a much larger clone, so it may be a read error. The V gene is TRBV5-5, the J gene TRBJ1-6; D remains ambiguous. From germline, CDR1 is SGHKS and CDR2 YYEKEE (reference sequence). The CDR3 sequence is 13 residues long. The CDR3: CASTITAGSLLHF. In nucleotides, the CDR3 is TGTGCCAGCACCATAACGGCGGGCTCACTCCTCCACTTT.

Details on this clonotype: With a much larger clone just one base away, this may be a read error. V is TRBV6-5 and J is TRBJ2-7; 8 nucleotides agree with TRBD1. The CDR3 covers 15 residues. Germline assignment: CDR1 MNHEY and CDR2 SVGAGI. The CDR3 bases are TGTGCCAGCAGTTACTCAGGGACAGGCCCCTACGACCAGTACTTC. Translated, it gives CASSYSGTGPYDQYF.

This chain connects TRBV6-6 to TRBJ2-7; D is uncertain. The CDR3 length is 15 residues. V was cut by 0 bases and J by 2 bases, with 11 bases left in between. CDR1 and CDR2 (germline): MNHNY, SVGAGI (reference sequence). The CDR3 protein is CASSYSYDTTYEQYF. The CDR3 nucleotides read TGTGCCAGCAGTTACTCATATGACACCACCTACGAGCAGTACTTC.

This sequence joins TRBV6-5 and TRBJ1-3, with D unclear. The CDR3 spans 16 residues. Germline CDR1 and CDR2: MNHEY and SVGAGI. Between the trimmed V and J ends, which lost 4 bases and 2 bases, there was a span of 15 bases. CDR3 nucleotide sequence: TGTGCCAGCAGTTCCGACCGAGGCCGCCCTGGAAACACCATATATTTT. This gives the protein CASSSDRGRPGNTIYF.

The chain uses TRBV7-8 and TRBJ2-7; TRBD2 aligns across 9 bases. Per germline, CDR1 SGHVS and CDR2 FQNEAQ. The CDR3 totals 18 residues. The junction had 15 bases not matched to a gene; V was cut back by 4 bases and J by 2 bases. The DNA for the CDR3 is TGTGCCAGCAGCTCCACCGGGACTAGCTTAGCTGTACCCTACGAGCAGTACTTC. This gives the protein CASSSTGTSLAVPYEQYF.

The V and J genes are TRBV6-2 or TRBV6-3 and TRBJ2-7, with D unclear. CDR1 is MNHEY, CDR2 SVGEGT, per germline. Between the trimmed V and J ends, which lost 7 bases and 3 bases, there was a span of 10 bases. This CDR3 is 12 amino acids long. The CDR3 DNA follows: TGTGCCAGCAAAGGGCCCAGCTACGAGCAGTACTTC. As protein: CASKGPSYEQYF.